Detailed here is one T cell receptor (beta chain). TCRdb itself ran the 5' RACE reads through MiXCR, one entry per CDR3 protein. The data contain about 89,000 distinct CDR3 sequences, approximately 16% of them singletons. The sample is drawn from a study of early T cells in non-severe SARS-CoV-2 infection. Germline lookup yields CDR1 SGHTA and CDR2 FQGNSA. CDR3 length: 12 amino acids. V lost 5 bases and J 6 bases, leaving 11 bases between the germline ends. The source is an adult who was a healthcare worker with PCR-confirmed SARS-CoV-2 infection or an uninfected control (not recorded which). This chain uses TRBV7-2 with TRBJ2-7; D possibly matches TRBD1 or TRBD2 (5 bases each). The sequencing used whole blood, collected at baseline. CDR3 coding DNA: TGTGCCAGCAGCCGAGGGGTCGGCGAGCAGTACTTC. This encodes CASSRGVGEQYF.